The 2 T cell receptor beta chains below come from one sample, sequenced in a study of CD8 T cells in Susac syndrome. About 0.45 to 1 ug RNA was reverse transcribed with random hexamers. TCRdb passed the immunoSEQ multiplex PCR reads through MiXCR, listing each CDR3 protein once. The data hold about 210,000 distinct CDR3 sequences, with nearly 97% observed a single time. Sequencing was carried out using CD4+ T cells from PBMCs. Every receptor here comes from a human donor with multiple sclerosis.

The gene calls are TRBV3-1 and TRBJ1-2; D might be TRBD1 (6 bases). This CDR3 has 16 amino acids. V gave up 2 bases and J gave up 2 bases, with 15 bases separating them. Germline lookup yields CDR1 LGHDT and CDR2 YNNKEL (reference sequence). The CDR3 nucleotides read TGTGCCAGCAGCCAAAATAGCTGGGGGCAGAACTATGGCTACACCTTC. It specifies CASSQNSWGQNYGYTF. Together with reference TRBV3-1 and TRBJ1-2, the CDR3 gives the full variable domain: DTAVSQTPKYLVTQMGNDKSIKCEQNLGHDTMYWYKQDSKKFLKIMFSYNNKELIINETVPNRFSPKSPDKAHLNLHINSLELGDSAVYFCASSQNSWGQNYGYTFGSGTRLTVV.

DNA for the CDR3: TGTGCCAGCAGACTGGGGGGCTCCACGAATGAGCAGTTCTTC. Its translation is CASRLGGSTNEQFF. V and J are TRBV7-2 and TRBJ2-1, with D perhaps given as TRBD1 or TRBD2 (6 bases each). V was cut by 6 bases and J by 7 bases, with 16 bases left in between. The CDR3 is 14 residues long. Germline-derived CDR1 and CDR2 are SGHTA and FQGNSA.